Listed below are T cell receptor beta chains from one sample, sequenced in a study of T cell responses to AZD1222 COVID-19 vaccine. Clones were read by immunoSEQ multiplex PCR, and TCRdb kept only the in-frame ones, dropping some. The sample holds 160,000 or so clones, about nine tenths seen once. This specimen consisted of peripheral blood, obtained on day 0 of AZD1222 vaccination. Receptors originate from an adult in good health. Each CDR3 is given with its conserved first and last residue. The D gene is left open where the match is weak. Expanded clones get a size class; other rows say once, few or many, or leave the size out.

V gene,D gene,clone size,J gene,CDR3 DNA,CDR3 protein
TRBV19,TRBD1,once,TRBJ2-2,TGTGCCACCTCTACTCCGGGACAGCACACCGGGGAGCTGTTTTTT,CATSTPGQHTGELFF
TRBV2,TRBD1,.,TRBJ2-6,TGTGCCAGCAGCCGGACAGGGGGCTTGTCTGGGGCCAACGTCCTGACTTTC,CASSRTGGLSGANVLTF
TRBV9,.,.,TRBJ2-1,TGTGCCAGCAGCGTAGGTCTAGCAAATAGCGTAAACAATGAGCAGTTCTTC,CASSVGLANSVNNEQFF
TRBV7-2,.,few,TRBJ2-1,TGTGCCAGCAGCATGAACATGATAGCTGATGAGCAGTTCTTC,CASSMNMIADEQFF
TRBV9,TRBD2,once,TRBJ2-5,TGTGCCAGCAGCGTTGCGGGAGGAGGGGAGACCCAGTACTTC,CASSVAGGGETQYF
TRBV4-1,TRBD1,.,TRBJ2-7,TGCGCCAGCAGCCAAGATAAGGGGACAGTCCTCTACGAGCAGTACTTC,CASSQDKGTVLYEQYF
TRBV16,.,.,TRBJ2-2,TGTGCCAGCAGTCGAGCGGAGCCTCAGGGGAACACCGGGGAGCTGTTTTTT,CASSRAEPQGNTGELFF
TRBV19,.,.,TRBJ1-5,TGTGCCAGTAGTATGGAGGGATATAGCAATCAGCCCCAGCATTTT,CASSMEGYSNQPQHF
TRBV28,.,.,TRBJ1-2,TGTGCCAGCAGAACCAACAGGGTTTATGGCTACACCTTC,CASRTNRVYGYTF
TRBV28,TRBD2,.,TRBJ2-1,TGTGCCAGCAGTTCCCCGACTAGCGGGAGTTGGGATGAGCAGTTCTTC,CASSSPTSGSWDEQFF
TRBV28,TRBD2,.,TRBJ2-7,TGTGCCAGCAGTTTAATGGGGCTAGCGGAATCCTACGAGCAGTACTTC,CASSLMGLAESYEQYF
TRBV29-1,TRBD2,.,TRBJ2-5,TGCAGCGGCTCGGGACTAGCCAAAGAGACCCAGTACTTC,CSGSGLAKETQYF
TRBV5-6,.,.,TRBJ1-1,TGTGCCAGCAGCTTGGCGGCTAAGAACACTGAAGCTTTCTTT,CASSLAAKNTEAFF
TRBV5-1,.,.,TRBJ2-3,TGCGCCAGCAGCTCTAGCGCGGCAACGCAGTATTTT,CASSSSAATQYF
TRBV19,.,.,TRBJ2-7,TGTGCCAGTAGTATAAACTGGAATTACGAGCAGTACTTC,CASSINWNYEQYF
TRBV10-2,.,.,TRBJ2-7,TGCGCCAGCAGTGATAAGGGGTACGAGCAGTACTTC,CASSDKGYEQYF
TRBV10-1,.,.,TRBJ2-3,TGCGCCAGCAGTGAGTCCAGGGGAGGACCCCTGAAGCGCACAGATACGCAGTATTTT,CASSESRGGPLKRTDTQYF
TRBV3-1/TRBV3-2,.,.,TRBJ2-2,TGTGCCAGCAGCCAAGGACTCGGGGAGCTGTTTTTT,CASSQGLGELFF
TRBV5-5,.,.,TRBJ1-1,TGTGCCAGCAGCTTTAGCATGACGTCTGAAGCTTTCTTT,CASSFSMTSEAFF
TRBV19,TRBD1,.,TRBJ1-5,TGTGCCAGTAGTATTTTGGGACAGACAAATCAGCCCCAGCATTTT,CASSILGQTNQPQHF
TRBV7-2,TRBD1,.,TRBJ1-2,TGTGCCAGCAGCGCAGGGGGCTTGGAGCTTGGCTACACCTTC,CASSAGGLELGYTF
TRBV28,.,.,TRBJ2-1,TGTGCCAGCAGTTTAACCGACAAGCCCTACAATGAGCAGTTCTTC,CASSLTDKPYNEQFF
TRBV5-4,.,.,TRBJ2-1,TGTGCCAGCAGCCTCTTAGCGGTTAGCTCCTACAATGAGCAGTTCTTC,CASSLLAVSSYNEQFF
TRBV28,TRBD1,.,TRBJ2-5,TGTGCCAGCAGTTCTTCCCGGACAGGGTGGGAGACCCAGTACTTC,CASSSSRTGWETQYF
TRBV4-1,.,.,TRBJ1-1,TGCGCCAGCAGCCAAGTTGCCGATATGAACACTGAAGCTTTCTTT,CASSQVADMNTEAFF
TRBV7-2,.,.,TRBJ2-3,TGTGCCAGCAGCCTAATAAAATCCAGCCCGGGAGATACGCAGTATTTT,CASSLIKSSPGDTQYF
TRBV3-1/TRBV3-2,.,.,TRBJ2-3,TGTGCCAGCAGCCAAGGTCCGGGGCAGGTAGATACGCAGTATTTT,CASSQGPGQVDTQYF
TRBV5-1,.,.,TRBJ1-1,TGCGCCAGCAGCTTGGAAAGGGTAAACACTGAAGCTTTCTTT,CASSLERVNTEAFF
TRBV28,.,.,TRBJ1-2,TGTGCCAGCAGCCCCTCTCGGGGGCCGGCCTATGGCTACACCTTC,CASSPSRGPAYGYTF
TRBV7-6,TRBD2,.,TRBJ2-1,TGTGCCAGCAGCTATGTAGCGGGAGGGGGAATCAATGAGCAGTTCTTC,CASSYVAGGGINEQFF
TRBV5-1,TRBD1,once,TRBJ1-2,TGCGCCAGCAGCTCTCCGGACAGGCTAAACTATGGCTACACCTTC,CASSSPDRLNYGYTF
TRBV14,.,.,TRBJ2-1,TGTGCCAGCAGCCAAGGCAGGGACCTTTACAATGAGCAGTTCTTC,CASSQGRDLYNEQFF
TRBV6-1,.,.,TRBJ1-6,TGTGCCAGCAGTGATCTTCGCAGGATGGGCGGTTCACCCCTCCACTTT,CASSDLRRMGGSPLHF
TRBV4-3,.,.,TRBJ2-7,TGCGCCAGCAGCCAAGAGCGGCAGTACTACGAGCAGTACTTC,CASSQERQYYEQYF
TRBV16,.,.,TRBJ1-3,TGTGCCAGCAGCGACGTGGCAAACACCATATATTTT,CASSDVANTIYF
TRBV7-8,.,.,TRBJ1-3,TGTGCCAGCAGCTTAACGGGATTTTACTCTGGAAACACCATATATTTT,CASSLTGFYSGNTIYF
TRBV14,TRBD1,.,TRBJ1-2,TGTGCCAGCAGCCAGAGACAGGGGTTGTATGGCTACACCTTC,CASSQRQGLYGYTF
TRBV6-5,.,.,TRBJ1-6,TGTGCCAGCAGTTACTTGCTGAGCTCCTATAATTCACCCCTCCACTTT,CASSYLLSSYNSPLHF
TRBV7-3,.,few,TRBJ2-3,TGTGCCAGCAGCTCCCATGGGGGGACAGAGACGTATTTT,CASSSHGGTETYF
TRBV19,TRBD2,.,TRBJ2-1,TGTGCCAGTAGTATCACGAGGACTAGCGGGGTCAATGAGCAGTTCTTC,CASSITRTSGVNEQFF
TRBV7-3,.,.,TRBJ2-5,TGTGCCAGCAGCTTAGGAGCCGGGGAGACCCAGTACTTC,CASSLGAGETQYF
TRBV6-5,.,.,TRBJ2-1,TGTGCCAGCTCTTGGGGGGATGAGCAGTTCTTC,CASSWGDEQFF
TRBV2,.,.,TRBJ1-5,TGTGCCAGCAGTGAAAGGACAGTTTATAGCAATCAGCCCCAGCATTTT,CASSERTVYSNQPQHF
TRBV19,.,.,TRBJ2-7,TGTGCCAGTAGTATTCGACTCGATTACGAGCAGTACTTC,CASSIRLDYEQYF
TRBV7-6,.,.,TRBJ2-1,TGTGCCAGCGAGGAGCGGAGGGGCCAAGTGAGCAATGAGCAGTTCTTC,CASEERRGQVSNEQFF
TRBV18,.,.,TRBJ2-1,TGTGCCAGCTCACCAAGGGGTAGGGACAATGAGCAGTTCTTC,CASSPRGRDNEQFF
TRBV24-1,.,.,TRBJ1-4,TGTGCCACCAGTGGACGGACAGCCGAAAAACTGTTTTTT,CATSGRTAEKLFF
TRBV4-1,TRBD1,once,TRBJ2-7,TGCGCCAGCAGCCAAGTGGACAGGGGAATGGGTGGGCAGTACTTC,CASSQVDRGMGGQYF
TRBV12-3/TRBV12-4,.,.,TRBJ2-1,TGTGCCAGCAGTTTAGGCTATTCGCAGTTCTTC,CASSLGYSQFF
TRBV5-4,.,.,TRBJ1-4,TGTGCCAGCAGCTTTCAGGGGCTCGCGGCTAATGAAAAACTGTTTTTT,CASSFQGLAANEKLFF